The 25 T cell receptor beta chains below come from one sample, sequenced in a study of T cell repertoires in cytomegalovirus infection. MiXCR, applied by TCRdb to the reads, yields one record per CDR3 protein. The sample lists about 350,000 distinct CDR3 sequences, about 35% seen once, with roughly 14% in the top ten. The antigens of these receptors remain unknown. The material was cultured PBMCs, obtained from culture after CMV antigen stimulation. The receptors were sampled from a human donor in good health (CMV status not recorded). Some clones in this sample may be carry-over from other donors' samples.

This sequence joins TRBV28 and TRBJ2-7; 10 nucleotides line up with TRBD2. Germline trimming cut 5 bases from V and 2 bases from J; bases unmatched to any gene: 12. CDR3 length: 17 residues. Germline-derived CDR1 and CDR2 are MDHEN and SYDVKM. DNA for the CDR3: TGTGCCAGCAGTACCCTGGGCCTAGCGGGAGTCCCCTACGAGCAGTACGTC. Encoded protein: CASSTLGLAGVPYEQYV.

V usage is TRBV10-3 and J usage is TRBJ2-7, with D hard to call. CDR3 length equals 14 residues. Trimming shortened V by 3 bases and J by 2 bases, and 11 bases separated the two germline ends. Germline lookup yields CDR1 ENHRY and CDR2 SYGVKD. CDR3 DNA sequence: TGTGCCATCAGTGAAGGTGGACGAGCCTACGAGCAGTACGTC. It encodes CAISEGGRAYEQYV.

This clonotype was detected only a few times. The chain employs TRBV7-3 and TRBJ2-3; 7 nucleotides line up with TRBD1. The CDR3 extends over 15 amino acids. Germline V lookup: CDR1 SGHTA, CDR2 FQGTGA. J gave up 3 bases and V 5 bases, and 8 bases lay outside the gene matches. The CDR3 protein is CASSQRQGSTDTQYF. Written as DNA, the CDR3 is TGTGCCAGCAGCCAGAGACAGGGTTCGACAGATACGCAGTATTTT.

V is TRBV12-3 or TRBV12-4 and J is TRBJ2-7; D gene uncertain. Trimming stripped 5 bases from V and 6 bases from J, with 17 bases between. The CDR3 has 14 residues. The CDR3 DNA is TGTGCCAGCAGTGCCTATCGGGTCACCGGCGAGCAGTACTTC. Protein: CASSAYRVTGEQYF.

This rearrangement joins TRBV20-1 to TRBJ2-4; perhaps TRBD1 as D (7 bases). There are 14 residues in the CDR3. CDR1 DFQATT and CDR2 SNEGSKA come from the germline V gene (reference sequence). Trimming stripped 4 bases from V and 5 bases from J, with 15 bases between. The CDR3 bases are TGCAGTGCTACGAAGCGCGGGACAGAAAACATTCAGTACTTC. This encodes CSATKRGTENIQYF.

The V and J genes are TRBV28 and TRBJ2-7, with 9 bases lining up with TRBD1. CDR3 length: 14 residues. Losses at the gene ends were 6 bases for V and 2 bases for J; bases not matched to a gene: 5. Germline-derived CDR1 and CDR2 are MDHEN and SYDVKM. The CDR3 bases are TGTGCCAGCAGAGGACAGGGGACCACCTACGAGCAGTACTTC. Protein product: CASRGQGTTYEQYF.

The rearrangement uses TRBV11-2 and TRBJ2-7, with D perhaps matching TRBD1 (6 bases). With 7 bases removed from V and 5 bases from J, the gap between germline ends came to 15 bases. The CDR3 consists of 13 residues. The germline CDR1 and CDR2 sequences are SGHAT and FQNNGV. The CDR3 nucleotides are TGTGCCAGCAACGACCAGGGGATCGACGAGCAGTACGTC. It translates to CASNDQGIDEQYV.

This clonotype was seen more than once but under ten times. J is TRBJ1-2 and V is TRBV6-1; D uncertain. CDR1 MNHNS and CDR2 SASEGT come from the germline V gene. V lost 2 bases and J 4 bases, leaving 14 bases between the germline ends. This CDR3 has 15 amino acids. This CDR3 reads CASSERGTAAYGYTF. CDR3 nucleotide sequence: TGTGCCAGCAGTGAACGCGGCACGGCTGCCTATGGCTACACCTTC.

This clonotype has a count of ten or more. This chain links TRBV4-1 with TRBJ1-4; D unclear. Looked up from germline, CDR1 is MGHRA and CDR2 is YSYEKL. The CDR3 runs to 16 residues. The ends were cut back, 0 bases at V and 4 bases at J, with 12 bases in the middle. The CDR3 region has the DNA TGCGCCAGCAGCCAAGATCATCGGGGAGTTAATGAAAAACTGTTTTTT. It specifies CASSQDHRGVNEKLFF.

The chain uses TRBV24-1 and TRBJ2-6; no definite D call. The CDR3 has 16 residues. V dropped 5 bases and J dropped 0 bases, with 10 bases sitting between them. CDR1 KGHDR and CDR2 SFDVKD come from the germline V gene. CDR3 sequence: CATSGHRGSGANVLTF. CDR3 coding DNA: TGTGCCACCAGTGGACACCGTGGCTCTGGGGCCAACGTCCTGACTTTC.

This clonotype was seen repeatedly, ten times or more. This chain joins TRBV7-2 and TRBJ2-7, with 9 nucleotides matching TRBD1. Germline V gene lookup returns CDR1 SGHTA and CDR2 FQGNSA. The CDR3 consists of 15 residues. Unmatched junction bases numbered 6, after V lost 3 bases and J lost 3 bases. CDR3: CASSFGQGLYYEQYF. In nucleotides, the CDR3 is TGTGCCAGCAGCTTCGGACAGGGGTTATACTACGAGCAGTACTTC.

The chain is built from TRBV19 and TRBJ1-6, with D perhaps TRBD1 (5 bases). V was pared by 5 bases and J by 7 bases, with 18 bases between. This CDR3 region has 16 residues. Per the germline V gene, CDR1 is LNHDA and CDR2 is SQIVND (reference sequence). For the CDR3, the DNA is TGTGCCAGTAGTCGCCAATCCGGGACCAACAATTCACCCCTCCACTTT. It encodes CASSRQSGTNNSPLHF. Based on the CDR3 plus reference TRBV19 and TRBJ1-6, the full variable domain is DGGITQSPKYLFRKEGQNVTLSCEQNLNHDAMYWYRQDPGQGLRLIYYSQIVNDFQKGDIAEGYSVSREKKESFPLTVTSAQKNPTAFYLCASSRQSGTNNSPLHFGNGTRLTVT.

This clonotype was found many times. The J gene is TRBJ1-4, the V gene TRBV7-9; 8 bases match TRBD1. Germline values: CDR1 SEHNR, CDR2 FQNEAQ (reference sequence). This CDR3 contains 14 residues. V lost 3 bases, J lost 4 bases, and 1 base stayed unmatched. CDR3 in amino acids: CASSLTGDNEKLFF. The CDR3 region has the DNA TGTGCCAGCAGCTTGACAGGGGATAATGAAAAACTGTTTTTT. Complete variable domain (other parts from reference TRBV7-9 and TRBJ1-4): DTGVSQNPRHKITKRGQNVTFRCDPISEHNRLYWYRQTLGQGPEFLTYFQNEAQLEKSRLLSDRFSAERPKGSFSTLEIQRTEQGDSAMYLCASSLTGDNEKLFFGSGTQLSVL.

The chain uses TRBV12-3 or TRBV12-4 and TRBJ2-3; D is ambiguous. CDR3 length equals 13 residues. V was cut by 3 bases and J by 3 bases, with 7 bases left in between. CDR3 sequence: CASSFSLTDTQYF. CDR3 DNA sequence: TGTGCCAGCAGTTTCTCCTTAACAGATACGCAGTATTTT.

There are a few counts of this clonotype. Here the CDR3 DNA reads TGCGCCAGTAAGAACCGGGCACCGAGAGAAGGCTACACCTTC. It is translated as CASKNRAPREGYTF. This chain connects TRBV10-2 to TRBJ1-2; D unclear. This CDR3 is built from 14 residues. From germline, CDR1 is WSHSY and CDR2 SAAADI. Trimming took off 9 bases at V and 8 bases at J, with 22 bases between the two ends.

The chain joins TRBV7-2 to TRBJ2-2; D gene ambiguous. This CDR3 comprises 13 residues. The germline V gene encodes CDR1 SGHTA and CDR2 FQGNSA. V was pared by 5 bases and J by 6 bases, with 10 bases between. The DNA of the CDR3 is TGTGCCAGCAGCCCGAGTGTGTCCGGGGAGCTGTTTTTT. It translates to CASSPSVSGELFF. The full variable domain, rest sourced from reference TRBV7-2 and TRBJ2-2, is GAGVSQSPSNKVTEKGKDVELRCDPISGHTALYWYRQSLGQGLEFLIYFQGNSAPDKSGLPSDRFSAERTGGSVSTLTIQRTQQEDSAVYLCASSPSVSGELFFGEGSRLTVL.

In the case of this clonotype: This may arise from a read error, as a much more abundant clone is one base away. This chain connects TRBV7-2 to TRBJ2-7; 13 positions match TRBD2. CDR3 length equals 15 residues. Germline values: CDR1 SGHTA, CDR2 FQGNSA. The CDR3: CAGSWTSGSSYEQYF. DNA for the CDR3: TGTGCCGGCAGCTGGACTAGCGGGAGTTCCTACGAGCAGTACTTC. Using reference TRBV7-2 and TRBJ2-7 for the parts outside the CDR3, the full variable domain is GAGVSQSPSNKVTEKGKDVELRCDPISGHTALYWYRQSLGQGLEFLIYFQGNSAPDKSGLPSDRFSAERTGGSVSTLTIQRTQQEDSAVYLCAGSWTSGSSYEQYFGPGTRLTVT.

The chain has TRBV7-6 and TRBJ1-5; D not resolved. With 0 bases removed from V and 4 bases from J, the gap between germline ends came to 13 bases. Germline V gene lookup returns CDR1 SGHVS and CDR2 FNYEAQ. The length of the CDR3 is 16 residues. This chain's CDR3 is CASSLASETLNQPQHF. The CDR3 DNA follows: TGTGCCAGCAGCTTAGCGTCTGAGACACTAAATCAGCCCCAGCATTTT.

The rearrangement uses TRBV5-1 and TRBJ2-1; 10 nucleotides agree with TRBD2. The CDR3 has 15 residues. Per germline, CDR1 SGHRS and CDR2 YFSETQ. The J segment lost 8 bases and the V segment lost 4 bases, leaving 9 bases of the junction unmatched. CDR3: CASSAGLAPTDEQFF. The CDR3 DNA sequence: TGCGCCAGCAGCGCGGGACTAGCGCCTACGGATGAGCAGTTCTTC.

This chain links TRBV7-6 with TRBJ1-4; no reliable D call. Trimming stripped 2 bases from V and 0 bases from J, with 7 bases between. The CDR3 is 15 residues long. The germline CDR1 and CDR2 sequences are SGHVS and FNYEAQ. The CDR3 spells CASSLNTATNEKLFF. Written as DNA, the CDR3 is TGTGCCAGCAGCTTAAATACAGCAACTAATGAAAAACTGTTTTTT.

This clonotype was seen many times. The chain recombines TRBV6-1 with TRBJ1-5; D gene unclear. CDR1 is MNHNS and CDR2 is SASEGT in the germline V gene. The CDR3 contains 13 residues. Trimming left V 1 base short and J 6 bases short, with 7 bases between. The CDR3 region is CASSEGRSQPQHF. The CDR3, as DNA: TGTGCCAGCAGTGAAGGGAGGAGTCAGCCCCAGCATTTT.

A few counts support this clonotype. CDR3 bases: TGTGCCAGCAGCTTAGCGGGACAGACGGGCTACACCTTC. It translates to CASSLAGQTGYTF. J is TRBJ1-2 and V is TRBV7-8, with 7 nucleotides matching TRBD1. The V gene's germline CDR1 is SGHVS and CDR2 FQNEAQ. The length of the CDR3 is 13 residues. V shed 0 bases, J shed 8 bases, and the junction held 3 bases outside the gene matches.

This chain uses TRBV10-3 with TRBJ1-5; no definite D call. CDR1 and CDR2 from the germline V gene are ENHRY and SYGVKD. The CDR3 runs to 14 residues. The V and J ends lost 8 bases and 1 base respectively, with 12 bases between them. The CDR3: CAIGVTGSNQPQHF. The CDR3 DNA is TGTGCCATCGGGGTGACCGGGAGCAATCAGCCCCAGCATTTT.

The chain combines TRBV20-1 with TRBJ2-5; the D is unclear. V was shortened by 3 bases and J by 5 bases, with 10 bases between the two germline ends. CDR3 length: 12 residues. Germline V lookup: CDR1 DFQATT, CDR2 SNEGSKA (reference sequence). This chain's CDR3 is CSASGVQETQYF. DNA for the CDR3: TGCAGTGCTAGTGGGGTACAGGAGACCCAGTACTTC.

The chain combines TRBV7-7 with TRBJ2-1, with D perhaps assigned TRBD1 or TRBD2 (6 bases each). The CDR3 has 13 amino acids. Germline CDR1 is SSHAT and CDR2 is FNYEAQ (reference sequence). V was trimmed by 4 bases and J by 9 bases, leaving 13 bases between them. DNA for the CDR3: TGTGCCAGCAGCTCGGGGGCAACCCCTGAGCAGTTCTTC. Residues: CASSSGATPEQFF.